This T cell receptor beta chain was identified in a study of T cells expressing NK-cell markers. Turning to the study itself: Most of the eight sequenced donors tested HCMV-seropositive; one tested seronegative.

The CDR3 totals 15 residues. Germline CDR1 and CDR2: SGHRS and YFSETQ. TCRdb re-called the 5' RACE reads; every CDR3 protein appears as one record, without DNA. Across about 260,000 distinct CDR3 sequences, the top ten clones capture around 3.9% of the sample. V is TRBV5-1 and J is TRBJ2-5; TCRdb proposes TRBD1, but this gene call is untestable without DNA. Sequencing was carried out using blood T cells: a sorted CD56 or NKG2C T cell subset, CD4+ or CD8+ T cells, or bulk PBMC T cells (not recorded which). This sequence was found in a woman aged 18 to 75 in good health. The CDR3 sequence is CASSLAVAGRETQYF.